This TCR beta chain appears in the sequencing data of a study of blood T cells in healthy people across ages. Whole-study findings and limits: It was not possible, with unsorted PBMCs, to conclusively compare naive and antigen-experienced cells. The CMV status of each donor remained undetermined, and this could have confounded shifts in expanded clonotypes. Older age coincided with a roughly linear decline in TCR beta diversity per million T cells.

Through a sample-barcoded 5' primer and a J-beta primer mix, a second PCR was run for roughly 7 to 12 cycles. One entry per CDR3 protein, called by TCRdb with MiXCR from the 5' RACE reads. The sample has roughly 2 million distinct CDR3 sequences, approximately 50% seen once. Notes on this clonotype: What it recognizes is unknown.

The CDR3 length is 16 residues. The germline CDR1 and CDR2 sequences are MNHNY and SVGAGI (reference sequence). Trimming removed 5 bases from V and 2 bases from J; junction bases left unmatched: 9. Specimen: blood. The rearrangement joins TRBV6-6 to TRBJ2-5, with TRBD2 matching over 9 bases. This TCR was recovered from a woman aged 40 to 50 in good health. CDR3 loop: CASSTLREGRQETQYF. CDR3 bases: TGTGCCAGCAGTACCCTGCGGGAGGGCAGACAAGAGACCCAGTACTTC.